This TCR beta chain was documented in a study of Graves' ophthalmopathy and Graves' hyperthyroidism. Amplifying from RNA transcripts, the study obtained TCR beta CDR3 regions. RT-PCR was first run with HTBI primers, then multiplex PCR in a second round. Via MiXCR, TCRdb re-called the multiplex PCR reads, giving one row per CDR3 protein. The table lists roughly 220,000 distinct CDR3 sequences, around 50% of them singletons. This clonotype was observed a few times. CDR3 length equals 12 residues. Deletions cut 0 bases from V and 5 bases from J, with 5 bases between. The germline V gene has CDR1 SGHAT and CDR2 FQNNGV.

The genes are TRBV11-2 and TRBJ2-7, with D hard to call. The source is an adult man with Graves' ophthalmopathy. The source material was peripheral blood. The CDR3 here is CASSLDLHEQYF. The CDR3 DNA is TGTGCCAGCAGCTTAGATCTCCACGAGCAGTACTTC.